The 20 T cell receptor beta chains below were found in one sample sequenced in a study of radiation and T cells in renal cell carcinoma. The time point here: blood 4 weeks post-SBRT, at nephrectomy. Noted treatment: 15 Gy SBRT to primary tumor, nephrectomy 4 weeks later. Data came from immunoSEQ multiplex PCR; TCRdb stores just in-frame clones and leaves some out. This table holds 140,000 to 150,000 clones, about 86% found once. The sample was blood, taken from a patient whose treatment included radiotherapy and nephrectomy. The receptors derive from a woman in her 50s with renal cell carcinoma.

This chain links TRBV9 with TRBJ2-7, with 10 nucleotides matching TRBD2. CDR1 and CDR2 from the germline V gene are SGDLS and YYNGEE. The CDR3 covers 17 residues. With V trimmed by 2 bases and J by 2 bases, 10 bases remained unmatched. In nucleotides, the CDR3 is TGTGCCAGCAGCGTTGGATTAGCGGGAGGATTAGCCTACGAGCAGTACTTC. Residues: CASSVGLAGGLAYEQYF.

This clone was counted a few times. This rearrangement joins TRBV18 to TRBJ1-5; the match to TRBD1 covers 12 bases. With 3 bases clipped from V and 7 bases from J, the junction kept 4 bases outside the gene matches. CDR1 KGHSH and CDR2 LQKENI come from the germline V gene. This CDR3 contains 15 residues. The CDR3: CASSPGTGGRQPQHF. The CDR3 DNA follows: TGTGCCAGCTCACCCGGGACAGGGGGCCGGCAGCCCCAGCATTTT. Supplemented by reference TRBV18 and TRBJ1-5, the full variable domain reads NAGVMQNPRHLVRRRGQEARLRCSPMKGHSHVYWYRQLPEEGLKFMVYLQKENIIDESGMPKERFSAEFPKEGPSILRIQQVVRGDSAAYFCASSPGTGGRQPQHFGDGTRLSIL.

The V gene is TRBV9, the J gene TRBJ2-7, with D unresolved. The CDR3 is 16 amino acids. Germline CDR1 and CDR2: SGDLS and YYNGEE. Trimming took off 0 bases at V and 1 base at J, with 14 bases between the two ends. The DNA for the CDR3 is TGTGCCAGCAGCGTAGACCCCGGCCCCCTATCCTACGAGCAGTACTTC. Protein product: CASSVDPGPLSYEQYF.

The chain uses TRBV7-2 and TRBJ2-7; perhaps TRBD2 as D (5 bases). There are 14 residues in the CDR3. CDR1 is SGHTA and CDR2 is FQGNSA in the germline V gene. Trimming removed 0 bases at V and 5 bases at J, with 11 bases between. The CDR3 bases are TGTGCCAGCAGCTTAGCGGGAGTCTTTCACGAGCAGTACTTC. This encodes CASSLAGVFHEQYF.

V usage is TRBV30 and J usage is TRBJ2-7, with D hard to call. Germline V CDR1 and CDR2: GTSNPN, SVGIG (reference sequence). Trimming took 1 base from V and 2 from J, leaving 6 bases between them. The CDR3 has 12 residues. For the CDR3, the DNA is TGTGCCTGGAGTGACCCTGCCTACGAGCAGTACTTC. This translates into CAWSDPAYEQYF.

The chain combines TRBV5-1 with TRBJ1-2, with a weak D call TRBD1 (6 bases). Germline V lookup: CDR1 SGHRS, CDR2 YFSETQ. The CDR3 extends over 14 amino acids. Trimming stripped 2 bases from V and 5 bases from J, with 13 bases between. The CDR3 bases are TGCGCCAGCAGCTTAGGGGACATCGGGTATGGCTACACCTTC. Protein: CASSLGDIGYGYTF.

Concerning this clone itself: A junction end diverges from the germline sequence, so it may reflect a read error. The chain joins TRBV2 to TRBJ1-2; the D is unclear. The CDR3 consists of 10 residues. From germline, CDR1 is SNHLY and CDR2 FYNNEI. The CDR3 region is CASSVSGFAF. CDR3 sequence (DNA): TGTGCCAGCAGTGTATCGGGGTTCGCCTTC.

This clone appeared a few times. The junction differs from germline at one of its ends, possibly a read error. The chain recombines TRBV7-2 with TRBJ1-1; TRBD1 matches at 7 bases. CDR3 length: 12 amino acids. Per the germline V gene, CDR1 is SGHTA and CDR2 is FQGNSA. CDR3 region: CASSLVGAGGIF. As DNA, the CDR3 is TGTGCCAGCAGCTTAGTTGGGGCAGGGGGAATCTTT.

The CDR3, as DNA: TGCGCCAGCAGCCAAGGACAGTCTCCCTACAATGAGCAGTTCTTC. Protein product: CASSQGQSPYNEQFF. V gene TRBV4-1 combines with J gene TRBJ2-1; a weak D match, TRBD1 (5 bases). V gave up 1 base and J gave up 2 bases, with 9 bases separating them. In germline, CDR1 is MGHRA, CDR2 YSYEKL. The CDR3 has 15 amino acids.

For the CDR3, the DNA is TGTGCCTCTTCGTTAAGGAGCGGGAGGAAAGAGACCCAGTACTTC. It encodes CASSLRSGRKETQYF. The V gene is TRBV19, the J gene TRBJ2-5; 9 nucleotides agree with TRBD2. CDR1 and CDR2 from the germline V gene are LNHDA and SQIVND (reference sequence). Trimming at V came to 11 bases and at J to 3 bases, leaving 13 bases not matched to a gene. The CDR3 extends over 15 amino acids.

The rearrangement links TRBV7-2 to TRBJ1-5; unclear D gene. The CDR3 length is 14 residues. V was cut by 1 base and J by 9 bases, with 13 bases left in between. Looked up from germline, CDR1 is SGHTA and CDR2 is FQGNSA. The CDR3 sequence: CASSLDASLVPQHF. The CDR3 nucleotides read TGTGCCAGCAGCTTAGATGCCAGTCTAGTGCCCCAGCATTTT.

V and J are TRBV6-5 and TRBJ2-1; 8 nucleotides line up with TRBD2. The CDR3 spans 15 residues. V was pared by 4 bases and J by 2 bases, with 4 bases of the junction left unmatched. CDR1 is MNHEY and CDR2 is SVGAGI in the germline V gene. This CDR3 reads CASSLGSGAYNEQFF. The CDR3 region has the DNA TGTGCCAGCAGTTTGGGTAGCGGGGCCTACAATGAGCAGTTCTTC.

The chain employs TRBV10-2 and TRBJ2-1; 9 bases are shared with TRBD2. The ends lost 0 bases at V and 5 bases at J; junction bases unmatched: 2. CDR1 is WSHSY, CDR2 SAAADI, per germline. The CDR3 runs to 15 residues. The DNA for the CDR3 is TGCGCCAGCAGTGAGTCCAAGCGGGGGGACAATGAGCAGTTCTTC. Its protein product is CASSESKRGDNEQFF.

This sequence joins TRBV28 and TRBJ1-2, with TRBD1 matching 7 bases. The germline V gene has CDR1 MDHEN and CDR2 SYDVKM. The CDR3 consists of 17 residues. V shed 7 bases and J 3 bases; nucleotides not matched to a gene: 17. The CDR3 loop reads CASTQLAWDRSDYGYTF. The CDR3 nucleotides read TGTGCCAGCACCCAACTTGCCTGGGACAGATCTGACTATGGCTACACCTTC.

The rearrangement uses TRBV2 and TRBJ2-1, with D perhaps TRBD2 (6 bases). The ends were cut back, 4 bases at V and 8 bases at J, with 6 bases in the middle. Germline V gives CDR1 SNHLY, CDR2 FYNNEI. The CDR3 runs 11 residues. The CDR3 sequence: CASSAGDEQFF. The CDR3, as DNA: TGTGCCAGCAGTGCGGGAGATGAGCAGTTCTTC.

In its sample, this clone was seen once. The V gene is TRBV14, the J gene TRBJ1-2, with a weak D call TRBD1 (6 bases). The germline CDR1 and CDR2 sequences are SGHDN and FVKESK. The V gene lost 5 bases and the J gene lost 10 bases, with 17 bases spanning the gap. CDR3 size: 13 residues. This CDR3 is CASSFAGHPAYTF. The CDR3 bases are TGTGCCAGCAGCTTTGCGGGACATCCTGCCTACACCTTC.

This chain uses TRBV7-2 with TRBJ2-7; TRBD2 aligns across 8 bases. CDR1 is SGHTA, CDR2 FQGNSA, per germline. The CDR3 length is 16 residues. Losses at the gene ends were 5 bases for V and 2 bases for J; bases not matched to a gene: 11. This CDR3 reads CASSRPGGPTTYEQYF. CDR3 DNA: TGTGCCAGCAGCCGGCCGGGGGGGCCAACGACCTACGAGCAGTACTTC.

The chain employs TRBV19 and TRBJ2-5; 12 bases line up with TRBD2. This CDR3 region has 15 residues. Germline assignment: CDR1 LNHDA and CDR2 SQIVND (reference sequence). J lost 1 base, V lost 6 bases, and 3 bases had no gene match. CDR3 amino acids: CASRTSGRTQETQYF. The CDR3 DNA reads as TGTGCCAGTAGAACTAGCGGGAGGACCCAAGAGACCCAGTACTTC.

The chain uses TRBV19 and TRBJ1-1, with D perhaps TRBD1 (6 bases). With 3 bases removed from V and 1 base from J, the gap between germline ends came to 9 bases. The germline V gene encodes CDR1 LNHDA and CDR2 SQIVND (reference sequence). The CDR3 is made up of 14 amino acids. CDR3 in DNA: TGTGCCAGTAGTATCGGACAGCCGAACACTGAAGCTTTCTTT. Translating it yields CASSIGQPNTEAFF.

This clone turned up a few times. The chain uses TRBV4-2 and TRBJ1-1; D gene ambiguous. This CDR3 spans 13 amino acids. Germline CDR1 LGHNA, CDR2 YNFKEQ. V lost 2 bases and J 3 bases, leaving 7 bases between the germline ends. CDR3: CASSQLSDTEAFF. In DNA, the CDR3 is TGTGCCAGCAGCCAACTAAGCGACACTGAAGCTTTCTTT.